The clone carrying this TCR beta chain appeared many times. Trimming took off 2 bases at V and 4 bases at J, with 8 bases between the two ends. This CDR3 is 13 amino acids long. Germline V CDR1 and CDR2: KGHSH, LQKENI. This record belongs to a study of early T cells in non-severe SARS-CoV-2 infection. Unique molecular identifier tags were affixed to discrete cDNA molecules. One entry per CDR3 protein results from TCRdb running MiXCR on the 5' RACE reads. The sample has about 83,000 distinct CDR3 sequences, more than 9% seen once; the top ten hold approximately 7%. The receptor comes from an adult who was a healthcare worker with PCR-confirmed SARS-CoV-2 infection or an uninfected control (not recorded which). The chain carries TRBV18 and TRBJ1-2, with D tentatively TRBD1 (6 bases). The sample comprised whole blood. The CDR3 here is CASSPRQAYGYTF. For the CDR3, the DNA is TGTGCCAGCTCACCAAGACAGGCCTATGGCTACACCTTC.